A single sample is the source of the 10 T cell receptor beta chains below, sequenced in a study of beta chain features in type 1 diabetes. The isolated RNA, all of it, was reverse transcribed, so expressed TCRB transcripts were what got sequenced. Clones were sequenced by immunoSEQ multiplex PCR, and TCRdb holds only the in-frame ones, with some missing. This table has about 450,000 clones, about an eighth appearing once. The sample consisted of naive CD4+ T cells from blood. The receptors stem from a woman between 18 and 29 years old in good health.

The V gene is TRBV7-2, the J gene TRBJ2-3; possibly TRBD1 or TRBD2 for D (5 bases each). The CDR3 has 14 residues. V lost 5 bases and J 2 bases, leaving 11 bases between the germline ends. Germline CDR1 reads SGHTA; CDR2 reads FQGNSA. CDR3 nucleotide sequence: TGTGCCAGCAGCACCCGGGACCCCACAGATACGCAGTATTTT. Its protein is CASSTRDPTDTQYF. Complete variable domain (other parts from reference TRBV7-2 and TRBJ2-3): GAGVSQSPSNKVTEKGKDVELRCDPISGHTALYWYRQSLGQGLEFLIYFQGNSAPDKSGLPSDRFSAERTGGSVSTLTIQRTQQEDSAVYLCASSTRDPTDTQYFGPGTRLTVL.

A few counts support this clone. The V call is TRBV7-3, the J call TRBJ2-1; 8 nucleotides align to TRBD1. Germline CDR1 and CDR2: SGHTA and FQGTGA. CDR3 size: 16 residues. V shed 7 bases, J shed 7 bases, and the junction held 15 bases outside the gene matches. This CDR3 is CASTPGQGLSGNEQFF. The DNA for the CDR3 is TGTGCCAGCACCCCTGGACAGGGCCTGAGCGGGAATGAGCAGTTCTTC.

The V gene is TRBV6-5, the J gene TRBJ1-3; D is unclear. CDR1 is MNHEY and CDR2 is SVGAGI in the germline V gene. This CDR3 region has 15 residues. The germline V and J ends were trimmed by 0 bases and 0 bases, with 6 bases remaining between them. CDR3 in amino acids: CASSYSAFSGNTIYF. The CDR3 nucleotides are TGTGCCAGCAGTTACTCGGCCTTCTCTGGAAACACCATATATTTT.

This clone was recorded a few times. J is TRBJ1-1 and V is TRBV7-3, with no clear D. The CDR3 runs 13 residues. The germline V gene encodes CDR1 SGHTA and CDR2 FQGTGA. V lost 2 bases and J lost 4, with 8 bases in between. DNA for the CDR3: TGTGCCAGCAGCTTACAGTGGAGCACTGAAGCTTTCTTT. Protein: CASSLQWSTEAFF.

The table lists this clone with a few counts. This rearrangement joins TRBV13 to TRBJ2-2; weak D call: TRBD1 (6 bases). Between the trimmed V and J ends, which lost 5 bases and 4 bases, there was a span of 14 bases. The CDR3 extends over 15 amino acids. Germline CDR1 is PRHDT and CDR2 is FYEKMQ (reference sequence). The CDR3 protein is CASSARTGFTGELFF. The CDR3 DNA follows: TGTGCCAGCAGCGCGCGTACAGGGTTCACCGGGGAGCTGTTTTTT.

This sequence joins TRBV18 and TRBJ2-5; 9 positions agree with TRBD2. The germline gives CDR1 KGHSH, CDR2 LQKENI. The CDR3 spans 15 residues. The trim removed 5 bases at V and 1 base at J, leaving 5 bases unmatched. DNA of the CDR3: TGTGCCAGCTCATCTAGCGGGACCCGCCAAGAGACCCAGTACTTC. Protein product: CASSSSGTRQETQYF. The full variable domain, with the rest looked up from reference TRBV18 and TRBJ2-5, is NAGVMQNPRHLVRRRGQEARLRCSPMKGHSHVYWYRQLPEEGLKFMVYLQKENIIDESGMPKERFSAEFPKEGPSILRIQQVVRGDSAAYFCASSSSGTRQETQYFGPGTRLLVL.

This chain joins TRBV29-1 and TRBJ1-1, with D possibly matching TRBD1 (6 bases). V was clipped by 7 bases and J by 3 bases, with 21 bases between them. Looked up from germline, CDR1 is SQVTM and CDR2 is ANQGSEA. This CDR3 region has 15 residues. The DNA for the CDR3 is TGCAGCGCAATGCGGCAGGGGCTTGGGGACACTGAAGCTTTCTTT. Protein: CSAMRQGLGDTEAFF.

V usage is TRBV20-1 and J usage is TRBJ2-1, with D possibly matching TRBD2 (5 bases). The CDR3 extends over 11 amino acids. Germline CDR1 reads DFQATT; CDR2 reads SNEGSKA (reference sequence). V was trimmed by 3 bases and J by 9 bases, leaving 9 bases between them. CDR3 sequence reads: CSASRGGEQFF. CDR3 sequence (DNA): TGCAGTGCTAGCCGGGGTGGTGAGCAGTTCTTC.

This clone was recorded a few times. The V and J genes are TRBV9 and TRBJ2-5, with D tentatively TRBD1 or TRBD2 (5 bases each). The V gene lost 0 bases and the J gene lost 4 bases, with 7 bases spanning the gap. Looked up from germline, CDR1 is SGDLS and CDR2 is YYNGEE. CDR3 length: 13 amino acids. In nucleotides, the CDR3 is TGTGCCAGCAGCGTAGGTGGGGGAGAGACCCAGTACTTC. It encodes CASSVGGGETQYF.

This clone was detected only a few times. The chain has TRBV29-1 and TRBJ1-2; 8 positions agree with TRBD1. J gave up 5 bases and V 4 bases, and 6 bases lay outside the gene matches. Germline CDR1 is SQVTM and CDR2 is ANQGSEA. The CDR3 extends over 13 amino acids. CDR3 sequence reads: CSVGTGPFYGYTF. The CDR3 DNA sequence: TGCAGCGTTGGGACAGGGCCTTTTTATGGCTACACCTTC.